The T cell receptor (beta chain) described here comes from a study of blood T cell repertoires in COVID-19. Turning to the study itself: T cells, B-cell-depleted T cells, or PBMCs provided the cDNA or gDNA that served as material.

Produced via immunoSEQ multiplex PCR; TCRdb's table is partial and in-frame only. The sample includes about 240,000 clones, around nine tenths of them seen just once. The CDR3 consists of 13 residues. The germline gives CDR1 MNHEY, CDR2 SVGAGI. Trimming shortened V by 0 bases and J by 3 bases, and 5 bases separated the two germline ends. With regard to this clone: The same CDR3 is also encoded by other DNA sequences in this sample.

Input material: peripheral blood. The rearrangement uses TRBV6-5 and TRBJ1-1; D gene uncertain. The sequence was collected from a woman between 65 and 79 years old with active or convalescent COVID-19. The DNA for the CDR3 is TGTGCCAGCAGTTACTCGAGGGACACTGAAGCTTTCTTT. It encodes CASSYSRDTEAFF.